Sequencing of this T cell receptor beta chain was carried out in a study of radiotherapy plus CTLA-4 blockade in lung cancer. There are 15 residues in the CDR3. Looked up from germline, CDR1 is LNHNV and CDR2 is YYDKDF (reference sequence). Trimming shortened V by 4 bases and J by 0 bases, and 13 bases separated the two germline ends. Produced via immunoSEQ multiplex PCR; TCRdb's table is partial and in-frame only. The table shows 85,000 to 120,000 clones, with under 90% occurring only once. Those patients who had chemo-refractory metastatic non-small-cell lung cancer were given focal radiation along with CTLA-4 blockade through ipilimumab. The count of this clone is one. Antigen specificity is unknown. Study observations and caveats: Radiotherapy with ipilimumab was followed by blood expansion of tumor-derived clones.

This clonotype was sampled from a human donor with non-small cell lung cancer that progressed on radiotherapy plus ipilimumab. Some clones in this sample may be carry-over from other donors' samples. The sequenced sample was peripheral blood, obtained from a patient treated with radiotherapy plus ipilimumab. V is TRBV15 and J is TRBJ2-7; weak D call: TRBD2 (6 bases). The CDR3 DNA sequence: TGTGCCACCAGCAACCGGGACTTAAGCTCCTACGAGCAGTACTTC. It encodes CATSNRDLSSYEQYF.